The clone carrying this TCR beta chain came up once. The antigen is undetermined. The record originates from a study of graft-versus-host responses after intestinal transplantation. Study information: The recipients all started with anti-thymocyte globulin induction and then took tacrolimus and steroids for around three years. Study findings and constraints: Graft-donor T cell macrochimerism in patients accompanied high graft-versus-host to host-versus-graft clonal ratios in allografts.

In germline, CDR1 is SQVTM, CDR2 ANQGSEA. CDR3 length equals 11 residues. The germline V and J ends were trimmed by 1 base and 6 bases, with 7 bases remaining between them. The protocol was immunoSEQ multiplex PCR, while the TCRdb copy is restricted to in-frame clones and leaves out a portion. The sample lists just under 90,000 clones, around 83% seen once, with approximately 17% in the top ten. This chain uses TRBV29-1 with TRBJ2-7, with D possibly matching TRBD1 (6 bases). Sequenced here: unstimulated CD8+ T cells sorted from spleen or lymph node cells, sampled before intestinal transplant. This TCR came from a human donor who received an intestinal transplant. The CDR3 coding sequence is TGCAGCGTTGAAGCCAGGGGCGAGCAGTACTTC. Protein product: CSVEARGEQYF.